The rows below give T cell receptor beta chains drawn from one sample of a study of blood T cells in healthy people across ages. TCRdb called the 5' RACE reads again in MiXCR, with one record for every CDR3 protein. The sample shows 1.5 million to 2 million distinct CDR3 sequences, roughly 43% of them seen only once. The sample consisted of blood. Source of these receptors: a human donor in good health. CDR3s include the opening cysteine and the closing phenylalanine or tryptophan. D genes are given only for firm matches. Size tells how often a clone was seen (once, few, many) or the class of an expanded clone, and some rows leave it out.

j_call v_call d_call clone_size cdr3_aa cdr3_nt
TRBJ2-3 TRBV12-3/TRBV12-4 TRBD2 - CASSRRLAGQGLDTQYF TGTGCCAGCAGTCGTCGACTAGCGGGCCAAGGTCTCGATACGCAGTATTTT
TRBJ1-2 TRBV12-3/TRBV12-4 TRBD1 - CASRTGGTGGSGYTF TGTGCCAGCAGGACAGGGGGGACAGGGGGAAGCGGCTACACCTTC
TRBJ2-7 TRBV20-1 - - CSARGGAWASFEQYF TGCAGTGCTAGGGGGGGGGCATGGGCCTCCTTTGAGCAGTACTTC
TRBJ1-5 TRBV10-3 TRBD1 few CAISDSGQGASNQPQHF TGTGCCATCAGTGACTCGGGACAGGGGGCGAGCAATCAGCCCCAGCATTTT
TRBJ2-2 TRBV12-3/TRBV12-4 - - CASSFAGERFF TGTGCCAGCAGTTTTGCAGGGGAGCGGTTTTTT
TRBJ1-5 TRBV29-1 - few CSVASGARGNQPQHF TGCAGCGTTGCGTCTGGGGCGCGAGGCAATCAGCCCCAGCATTTT
TRBJ1-2 TRBV6-5 TRBD1 few CASSYALHPGGWGYTF TGTGCCAGCAGTTACGCGCTACATCCAGGGGGTTGGGGCTACACCTTC
TRBJ2-5 TRBV29-1 TRBD2 - CSAGGLAGASRETQYF TGCAGCGCTGGGGGACTAGCGGGGGCCTCCCGGGAGACCCAGTACTTC
TRBJ2-1 TRBV7-2 - - CASSSPTPTAGSYNEQFF TGTGCCAGCAGCTCCCCGACCCCCACAGCGGGCTCCTACAATGAGCAGTTCTTC
TRBJ2-1 TRBV24-1 TRBD2 - CATSGLAGGHNEQFF TGTGCCACCAGTGGGTTAGCGGGGGGTCACAATGAGCAGTTCTTC
TRBJ2-1 TRBV29-1 TRBD2 - CSVEGGEGEQFF TGCAGCGTTGAAGGAGGGGAGGGTGAGCAGTTCTTC
TRBJ2-7 TRBV7-2 - - CASSLIRGDYEQYF TGTGCCAGCAGCTTAATTCGGGGAGATTACGAGCAGTACTTC
TRBJ1-5 TRBV6-6 - few CASSDLGGEGQPQHF TGTGCCAGCAGTGACCTTGGGGGAGAAGGTCAGCCCCAGCATTTT
TRBJ2-3 TRBV12-3/TRBV12-4 - many CASRPRTTRDTQYF TGTGCCAGCAGACCACGGACTACCCGAGATACGCAGTATTTT
TRBJ2-5 TRBV6-2/TRBV6-3 - - CASSYEIETQYF TGTGCCAGCAGTTACGAGATAGAGACCCAGTACTTC
TRBJ2-3 TRBV27 TRBD2 few CASSPYSGGEADTQYF TGTGCCAGCAGTCCCTACAGCGGGGGGGAGGCAGATACGCAGTATTTT
TRBJ2-7 TRBV7-7 TRBD2 - CASSPHPSGAGEQYF TGTGCTAGCAGCCCCCACCCTAGCGGGGCTGGCGAGCAGTACTTC
TRBJ1-2 TRBV11-2 TRBD1 few CASSLQEPSGQRGYTF TGTGCCAGCAGCTTACAAGAACCTTCGGGACAGAGAGGCTACACCTTC
TRBJ1-4 TRBV6-1 - - CASSELGATNEKLFF TGTGCCAGCAGTGAATTGGGTGCAACTAATGAAAAACTGTTTTTT
TRBJ2-7 TRBV11-2 - - CASSRPGGATYEQYF TGTGCCAGCAGCAGGCCCGGAGGGGCAACCTACGAGCAGTACTTC
TRBJ2-1 TRBV11-2 - - CASSFWRGGNEQFF TGTGCCAGCAGCTTTTGGAGGGGGGGGAATGAGCAGTTCTTC
TRBJ2-5 TRBV25-1 TRBD1 many CASRGTGQETQYF TGTGCCAGCCGGGGGACAGGACAAGAGACCCAGTACTTC
TRBJ2-3 TRBV29-1 TRBD2 - CSVQGGLATTDTQYF TGCAGCGTTCAAGGGGGACTAGCGACTACAGATACGCAGTATTTT
TRBJ1-2 TRBV20-1 - - CSASSGGVNYGYTF TGCAGTGCCTCTAGCGGGGGTGTTAACTATGGCTACACCTTC
TRBJ1-2 TRBV4-2 - few CASSQEVRGNYGYTF TGTGCCAGCAGCCAAGAAGTCAGGGGTAACTATGGCTACACCTTC